Listed here is a single T cell receptor (beta chain). Its antigen remains unidentified. The CDR3 sequence is 16 residues long. The data stem from a study of blood T cells in healthy people across ages. Findings and caveats of the study: Long-lived donors carried more naive CD4+ cells and greater diversity than aged donors.

Next came a second PCR, run for 7 to 11 cycles, which used a sample-barcoded 5' primer along with a J-beta primer mix. Each of the cDNA molecules was tagged by a template-switch adaptor with 12 random nucleotides. No fewer than 2.5 million CDR3-containing paired-end reads came from each sample. TCRdb re-called the 5' RACE reads with MiXCR, one entry per CDR3 protein. The sample comprises 1.5 million to 1.8 million distinct CDR3 sequences, around 40% of which are singletons, and about 4% rests with the top ten. The sample consisted of blood. This sequence originates from a woman aged 18-29 years in good health. V gene TRBV21-1 combines with J gene TRBJ1-5; the D call of TRBD1 is as the table states it, not checked on the DNA. TRBV21-1 is described as a pseudogene. This CDR3 is CASSRTGAYSNQPQHF. The CDR3 DNA is TGTGCCAGCAGCAGGACCGGGGCCTATAGCAATCAGCCCCAGCATTTT.